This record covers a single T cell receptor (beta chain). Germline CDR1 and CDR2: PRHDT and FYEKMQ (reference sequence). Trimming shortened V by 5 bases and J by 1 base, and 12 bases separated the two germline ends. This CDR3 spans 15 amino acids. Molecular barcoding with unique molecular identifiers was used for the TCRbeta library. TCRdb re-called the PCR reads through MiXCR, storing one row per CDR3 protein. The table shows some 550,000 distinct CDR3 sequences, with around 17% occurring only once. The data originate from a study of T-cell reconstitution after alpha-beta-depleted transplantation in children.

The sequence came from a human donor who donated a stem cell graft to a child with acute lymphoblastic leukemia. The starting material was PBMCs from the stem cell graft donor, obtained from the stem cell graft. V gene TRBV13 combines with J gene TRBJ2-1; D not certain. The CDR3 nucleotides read TGTGCCAGCAGCATCCTACTTCCATCCTACAATGAGCAGTTCTTC. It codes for CASSILLPSYNEQFF.